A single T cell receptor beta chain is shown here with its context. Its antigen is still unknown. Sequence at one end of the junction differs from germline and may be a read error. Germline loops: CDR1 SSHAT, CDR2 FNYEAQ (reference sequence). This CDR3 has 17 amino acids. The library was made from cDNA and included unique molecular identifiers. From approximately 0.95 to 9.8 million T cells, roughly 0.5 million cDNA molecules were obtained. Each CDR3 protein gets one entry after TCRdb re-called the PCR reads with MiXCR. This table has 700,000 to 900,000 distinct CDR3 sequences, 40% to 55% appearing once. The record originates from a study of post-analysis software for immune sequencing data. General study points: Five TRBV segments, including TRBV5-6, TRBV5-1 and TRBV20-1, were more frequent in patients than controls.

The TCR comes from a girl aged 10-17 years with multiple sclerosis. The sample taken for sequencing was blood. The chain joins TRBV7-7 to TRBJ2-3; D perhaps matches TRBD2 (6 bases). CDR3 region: CASSLSPAGSPTDTQYF. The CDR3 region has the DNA TGTGCTAGCAGCTTATCCCCCGCCGGGAGCCCCACAGATACGCAGTATTTT.